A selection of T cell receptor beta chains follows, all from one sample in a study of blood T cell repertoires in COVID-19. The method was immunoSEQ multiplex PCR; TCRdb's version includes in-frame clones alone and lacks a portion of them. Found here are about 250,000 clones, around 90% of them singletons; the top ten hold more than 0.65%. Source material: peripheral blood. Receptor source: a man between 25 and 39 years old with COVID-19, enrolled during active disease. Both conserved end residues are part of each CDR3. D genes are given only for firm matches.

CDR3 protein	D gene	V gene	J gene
CASSDRGTYGYTF	NA	TRBV5-1	TRBJ1-2
CASSQGFMRRNEKLFF	NA	TRBV14	TRBJ1-4
CASSPIAQTFAETQYF	NA	TRBV7-9	TRBJ2-5
CASSKDRLNTEAFF	NA	TRBV21-1	TRBJ1-1
CASSQPTASSYEQYF	NA	TRBV4-1	TRBJ2-7
CASSEQKYGYTF	NA	TRBV6-1	TRBJ1-2
CASSPGGTIYEQYF	TRBD2	TRBV9	TRBJ2-7
CASSQAWDRERNTIYF	TRBD1	TRBV3-1/TRBV3-2	TRBJ1-3
CASSLSGTRSYEQYF	TRBD2	TRBV3-1/TRBV3-2	TRBJ2-7
CASSVELDSANEQFF	NA	TRBV5-1	TRBJ2-1
CAIRDKTYEQYF	NA	TRBV10-3	TRBJ2-7
CASSLEGSYEQYF	NA	TRBV28	TRBJ2-7
CASSHLAGEHYEQYF	TRBD2	TRBV3-1/TRBV3-2	TRBJ2-7
CASSYSGPRKEKLFF	NA	TRBV6-5	TRBJ1-4
CASSQTGTGGANTGELFF	TRBD1	TRBV4-1	TRBJ2-2